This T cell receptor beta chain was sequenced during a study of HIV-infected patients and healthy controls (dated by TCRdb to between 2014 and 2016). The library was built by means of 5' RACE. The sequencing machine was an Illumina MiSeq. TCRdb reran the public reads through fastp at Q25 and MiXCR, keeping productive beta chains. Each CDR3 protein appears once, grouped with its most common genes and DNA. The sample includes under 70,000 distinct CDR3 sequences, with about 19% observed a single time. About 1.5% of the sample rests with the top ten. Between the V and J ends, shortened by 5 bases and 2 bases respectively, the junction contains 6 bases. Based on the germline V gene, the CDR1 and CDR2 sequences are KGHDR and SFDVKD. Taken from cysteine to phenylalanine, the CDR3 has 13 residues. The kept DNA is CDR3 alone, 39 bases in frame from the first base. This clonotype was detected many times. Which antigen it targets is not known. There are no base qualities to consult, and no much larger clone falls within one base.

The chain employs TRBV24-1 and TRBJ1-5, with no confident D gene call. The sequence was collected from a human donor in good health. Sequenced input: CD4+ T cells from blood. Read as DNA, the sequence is TGTGCCACCAGTGGGACGGGCAATCAGCCCCAGCATTTT. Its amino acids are CATSGTGNQPQHF.